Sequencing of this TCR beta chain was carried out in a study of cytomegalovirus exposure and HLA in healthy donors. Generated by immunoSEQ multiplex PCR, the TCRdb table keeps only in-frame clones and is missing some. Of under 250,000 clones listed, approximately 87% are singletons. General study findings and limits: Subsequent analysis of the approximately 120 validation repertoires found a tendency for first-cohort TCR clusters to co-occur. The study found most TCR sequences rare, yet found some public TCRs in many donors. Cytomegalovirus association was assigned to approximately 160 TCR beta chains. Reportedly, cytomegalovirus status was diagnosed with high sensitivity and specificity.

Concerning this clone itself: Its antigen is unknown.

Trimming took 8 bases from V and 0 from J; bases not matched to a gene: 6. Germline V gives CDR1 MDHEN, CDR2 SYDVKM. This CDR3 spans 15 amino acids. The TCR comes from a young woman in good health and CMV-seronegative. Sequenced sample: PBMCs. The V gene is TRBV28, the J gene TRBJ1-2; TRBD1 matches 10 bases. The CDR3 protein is CASGGTGVPNYGYTF. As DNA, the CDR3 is TGTGCCAGCGGCGGGACAGGGGTCCCTAACTATGGCTACACCTTC.